Following are 26 T cell receptor beta chains from one sample sequenced in a study of tumor-infiltrating lymphocytes in localized non-small cell lung cancer. Measured with immunoSEQ multiplex PCR; TCRdb has only the in-frame clones, and not every one. Here the sample spans 13,000 or so clones, about 64% being singletons. What was sequenced was uninvolved lung tissue not adjacent to the tumor. The origin of the receptors is a human donor with non-small cell lung cancer.

This clone has just a few counts. The rearrangement uses TRBV6-5 and TRBJ2-7; TRBD2 aligns across 8 bases. The CDR3 loop spans 14 amino acids. Germline-derived CDR1 and CDR2 are MNHEY and SVGAGI. Germline trimming cut 5 bases from V and 2 bases from J; bases unmatched to any gene: 5. This CDR3 is CASSATSVAYEQYF. DNA for the CDR3: TGTGCCAGCAGTGCGACTAGCGTAGCCTACGAGCAGTACTTC.

This clone has more than one count but fewer than ten. The chain combines TRBV2 with TRBJ1-2; D gene unclear. The CDR3 sequence is 12 residues long. V was pared by 3 bases and J by 3 bases, with 5 bases between. Germline loops: CDR1 SNHLY, CDR2 FYNNEI. The CDR3: CASSEVHYGYTF. The CDR3 region has the DNA TGTGCCAGCAGTGAGGTCCACTATGGCTACACCTTC.

There are a few counts of this clone. The V gene is TRBV19, the J gene TRBJ1-6; D may be TRBD1 (6 bases). This CDR3 contains 16 residues. The V gene's germline CDR1 is LNHDA and CDR2 SQIVND (reference sequence). V was shortened by 7 bases and J by 3 bases, with 16 bases between the two germline ends. The DNA of the CDR3 is TGTGCCAGTAACGACTGGGGCAGGGGCTATAATTCACCCCTCCACTTT. Translating it yields CASNDWGRGYNSPLHF.

This clone was observed a few times. The chain has TRBV9 and TRBJ2-1; 9 bases map to TRBD2. CDR3 length equals 15 residues. J gave up 10 bases and V 0 bases, and 8 bases lay outside the gene matches. The germline CDR1 and CDR2 sequences are SGDLS and YYNGEE. The DNA of the CDR3 is TGTGCCAGCAGCGTAGTTTCAGCGGGGGGTAAGGAGCAGTTCTTC. Its translation: CASSVVSAGGKEQFF.

The chain employs TRBV5-3 and TRBJ1-2; possibly TRBD1 for D (6 bases). TRBV5-3 is identified as an open reading frame with a role that is uncertain. The length of the CDR3 is 16 residues. Trimming removed 3 bases at V and 4 bases at J, with 19 bases between. The CDR3 region has the DNA TGTGCCAGAAGCTCCTTCAGGGAAACAGGGCTCTATGGCTACACCTTC. Its protein product is CARSSFRETGLYGYTF.

The chain recombines TRBV2 with TRBJ1-5; tentative D call: TRBD1 (6 bases). Germline V gene sequence: CDR1 SNHLY, CDR2 FYNNEI. The V gene lost 8 bases and the J gene lost 5 bases, with 19 bases spanning the gap. The CDR3 has 15 amino acids. In DNA form, the CDR3 reads TGTGCCAGCGGACACAGGGCAGTTTCCGATCAGCCCCAGCATTTT. Its protein product is CASGHRAVSDQPQHF.

V and J are TRBV9 and TRBJ2-3; the D is unclear. The CDR3 spans 12 residues. The germline gives CDR1 SGDLS, CDR2 YYNGEE. V gave up 0 bases and J gave up 6 bases, with 5 bases separating them. The CDR3 sequence: CASSVDGDTQYF. CDR3 sequence (DNA): TGTGCCAGCAGCGTAGACGGGGATACGCAGTATTTT.

This clone was recorded a few times. V is TRBV5-4 and J is TRBJ2-1; 12 nucleotides match TRBD2. Germline CDR1 reads SGHNT; CDR2 reads YYREEE (reference sequence). The junction had 5 bases not matched to a gene; V was cut back by 0 bases and J by 4 bases. There are 17 residues in the CDR3. The CDR3 coding sequence is TGTGCCAGCAGCTTGGCGGCTAGCGGGGGGGGATACAATGAGCAGTTCTTC. This gives the protein CASSLAASGGGYNEQFF.

J is TRBJ2-3 and V is TRBV7-2; TRBD2 matches at 9 bases. Unmatched junction bases numbered 7, after V lost 3 bases and J lost 3 bases. Germline V gene data show CDR1 as SGHTA and CDR2 as FQGNSA. The CDR3 extends over 16 amino acids. CDR3 bases: TGTGCCAGCAGCTTTAGTAGCGGGGGTATAACAGATACGCAGTATTTT. It yields the protein CASSFSSGGITDTQYF.

The chain carries TRBV5-8 and TRBJ1-5; D remains unclear. The germline CDR1 and CDR2 sequences are SGHTS and YDEGEE. Trimming stripped 0 bases from V and 7 bases from J, with 14 bases between. The CDR3 consists of 15 residues. DNA for the CDR3: TGTGCCAGCAGCTTGGCCGTCTCTGGCCGGCAGCCCCAGCATTTT. Translated: CASSLAVSGRQPQHF.

The CDR3 reads CASSRGGTLGYEQYF. CDR3 DNA: TGTGCCAGCAGCCGGGGGGGGACCTTAGGCTACGAGCAGTACTTC. The chain uses TRBV5-6 and TRBJ2-7; TRBD2 agrees at 8 bases. The CDR3 runs 15 residues. The germline CDR1 and CDR2 sequences are SGHDT and YYEEEE. The ends lost 4 bases at V and 3 bases at J; junction bases unmatched: 9.

The chain carries TRBV11-3 and TRBJ2-5; unclear D gene. Germline CDR1 is SGHNT and CDR2 is YENEEA. Trimming pared 0 bases from V and 2 bases from J, leaving 7 bases between. The length of the CDR3 is 14 residues. In DNA, the CDR3 is TGTGCCAGCAGCTTAGATTCCCTGCAAGAGACCCAGTACTTC. Protein product: CASSLDSLQETQYF.

The gene calls are TRBV6-4 and TRBJ2-6; perhaps TRBD1 as D (6 bases). Germline V gene lookup returns CDR1 MRHNA and CDR2 SNTAGT. V lost 7 bases and J 0 bases, leaving 13 bases between the germline ends. The CDR3 covers 16 residues. CDR3 DNA sequence: TGTGCCAGCACGGCAGGGGCGACCTCTGGGGCCAACGTCCTGACTTTC. Protein sequence: CASTAGATSGANVLTF.

V and J are TRBV30 and TRBJ1-1, with 7 positions matching TRBD1. The CDR3 sequence is 12 residues long. Germline V gene data show CDR1 as GTSNPN and CDR2 as SVGIG (reference sequence). With V trimmed by 8 bases and J by 4 bases, 7 bases remained unmatched. This chain's CDR3 is CAGTDWGTEAFF. The CDR3 nucleotides read TGTGCCGGGACAGATTGGGGCACTGAAGCTTTCTTT.

The CDR3 loop is CASSQAGTNEKLFF. The CDR3 DNA sequence: TGTGCCAGCAGCCAGGCGGGGACTAATGAAAAACTGTTTTTT. V and J are TRBV6-6 and TRBJ1-4; no clear D. CDR1 MNHNY and CDR2 SVGAGI come from the germline V gene (reference sequence). CDR3 length equals 14 residues. The V and J ends lost 6 bases and 2 bases respectively, with 10 bases between them.

This clone appeared once. The chain carries TRBV19 and TRBJ1-6, with 9 bases identical to TRBD1. The CDR3 sequence is 13 residues long. With V trimmed by 4 bases and J by 8 bases, 0 bases remained unmatched. Germline V CDR1 and CDR2: LNHDA, SQIVND (reference sequence). The CDR3 sequence is CASSRDRDSPLHF. In DNA form, the CDR3 reads TGTGCCAGTAGTAGGGACAGGGATTCACCCCTCCACTTT.

The J gene is TRBJ2-1, the V gene TRBV7-2; TRBD1 might be the D (6 bases). Trimming took off 3 bases at V and 3 bases at J, with 9 bases between the two ends. CDR1 is SGHTA and CDR2 is FQGNSA in the germline V gene. The CDR3 runs to 14 residues. CDR3 sequence reads: CASSFGDIYNEQFF. The CDR3 coding sequence is TGTGCCAGCAGCTTTGGGGACATCTACAATGAGCAGTTCTTC.

The gene calls are TRBV6-4 and TRBJ1-1, with unresolved D. V was trimmed by 5 bases and J by 4 bases, leaving 14 bases between them. The CDR3 covers 14 residues. Germline loops: CDR1 MRHNA, CDR2 SNTAGT. The CDR3 protein is CASSPRAAFTEAFF. For the CDR3, the DNA is TGTGCCAGCAGTCCCCGGGCCGCTTTCACTGAAGCTTTCTTT.

The chain has TRBV4-3 and TRBJ1-2, with a possible D match to TRBD1 (6 bases). This CDR3 contains 16 residues. Germline V gene lookup returns CDR1 LGHNA and CDR2 YSLEER. Trimming stripped 0 bases from V and 4 bases from J, with 15 bases between. For the CDR3, the DNA is TGCGCCAGCAGCCAAGATCTGGGCAGGGGAACCTATGGCTACACCTTC. Translating it yields CASSQDLGRGTYGYTF.

This clone counts as medium-sized. V usage is TRBV7-2 and J usage is TRBJ2-1; a weak D match, TRBD1 (5 bases). There are 16 residues in the CDR3. V was pared by 1 base and J by 2 bases, with 12 bases between. The germline V gene encodes CDR1 SGHTA and CDR2 FQGNSA. The CDR3 loop is CASSLETAVAYNEQFF. The CDR3 region has the DNA TGTGCCAGCAGCTTAGAGACAGCCGTGGCCTACAATGAGCAGTTCTTC.

This clone has a handful of counts. The rearrangement joins TRBV2 to TRBJ1-2; TRBD1 matches 11 bases. The J segment lost 4 bases and the V segment lost 3 bases, leaving 4 bases of the junction unmatched. CDR1 SNHLY and CDR2 FYNNEI come from the germline V gene. The length of the CDR3 is 15 residues. CDR3 bases: TGTGCCAGCAGTGAGTCGGGACAGGGGGGCTATGGCTACACCTTC. Amino acid sequence: CASSESGQGGYGYTF.

As to this clone: The sample carries other DNA sequences with the same CDR3. J is TRBJ2-7 and V is TRBV6-6; D gene uncertain. V was cut by 5 bases and J by 0 bases, with 5 bases left in between. The CDR3 length is 12 residues. The germline V gene has CDR1 MNHNY and CDR2 SVGAGI (reference sequence). Here the CDR3 reads CASSPASYEQYF. In DNA, the CDR3 is TGTGCCAGCAGTCCGGCCTCCTACGAGCAGTACTTC.

The chain employs TRBV4-3 and TRBJ1-4; D might be TRBD1 (5 bases). The CDR3 contains 16 residues. Trimming stripped 2 bases from V and 8 bases from J, with 18 bases between. The V gene's germline CDR1 is LGHNA and CDR2 YSLEER. CDR3: CASSQSLLGGGEKLFF. In DNA, the CDR3 is TGCGCCAGCAGCCAATCCCTACTCGGGGGAGGCGAAAAACTGTTTTTT.

This clone was seen a handful of times. The J gene is TRBJ1-1, the V gene TRBV7-2; D remains ambiguous. Germline V gives CDR1 SGHTA, CDR2 FQGNSA. The V end lost 1 base, the J end lost 0 bases, and 15 bases lay between the germline ends. The CDR3 has 17 amino acids. In DNA, the CDR3 is TGTGCCAGCAGCTTAGGGCTAAAGATCCAGATGAACACTGAAGCTTTCTTT. Its protein product is CASSLGLKIQMNTEAFF. Full variable domain (rest looked up from reference TRBV7-2 and TRBJ1-1): GAGVSQSPSNKVTEKGKDVELRCDPISGHTALYWYRQSLGQGLEFLIYFQGNSAPDKSGLPSDRFSAERTGGSVSTLTIQRTQQEDSAVYLCASSLGLKIQMNTEAFFGQGTRLTVV.

The rearrangement uses TRBV11-2 and TRBJ1-4; D ambiguous. V was cut by 0 bases and J by 3 bases, with 5 bases left in between. The CDR3 has 14 amino acids. Per the germline V gene, CDR1 is SGHAT and CDR2 is FQNNGV. CDR3: CASSLDLANEKLFF. CDR3 nucleotides: TGTGCCAGCAGCTTAGATCTGGCTAATGAAAAACTGTTTTTT.

The chain is built from TRBV29-1 and TRBJ1-1; D is possibly TRBD1 (6 bases). V was clipped by 6 bases and J by 1 base, with 12 bases between them. Germline V gives CDR1 SQVTM, CDR2 ANQGSEA. The CDR3 has 13 residues. In DNA, the CDR3 is TGCAGCGTGTCACAGGGTCCGAACACTGAAGCTTTCTTT. It encodes CSVSQGPNTEAFF.